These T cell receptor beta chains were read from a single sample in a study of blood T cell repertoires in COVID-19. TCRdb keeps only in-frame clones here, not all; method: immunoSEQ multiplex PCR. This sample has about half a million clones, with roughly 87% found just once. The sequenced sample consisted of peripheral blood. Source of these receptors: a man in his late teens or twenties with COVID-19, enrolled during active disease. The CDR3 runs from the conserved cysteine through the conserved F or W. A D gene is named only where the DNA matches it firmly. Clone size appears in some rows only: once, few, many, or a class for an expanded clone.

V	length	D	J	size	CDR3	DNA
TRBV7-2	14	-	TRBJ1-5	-	CASSLRDYNQPQHF	TGTGCCAGCAGCTTACGGGATTACAATCAGCCCCAGCATTTT
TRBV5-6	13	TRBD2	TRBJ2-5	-	CASSPTSPETQYF	TGTGCCAGCAGCCCGACTAGCCCGGAGACCCAGTACTTC
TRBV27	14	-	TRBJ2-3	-	CASRTGSPTDTQYF	TGTGCCAGCAGGACCGGGAGCCCCACAGATACGCAGTATTTT
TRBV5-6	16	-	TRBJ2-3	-	CASTPGGPHGTDTQYF	TGTGCCAGCACCCCGGGGGGCCCTCACGGCACAGATACGCAGTATTTT
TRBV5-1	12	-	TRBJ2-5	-	CASSFGEETQYF	TGCGCCAGCAGCTTCGGGGAAGAGACCCAGTACTTC
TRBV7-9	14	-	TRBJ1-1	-	CASSLAMANTEAFF	TGTGCCAGCAGCTTAGCGATGGCGAACACTGAAGCTTTCTTT
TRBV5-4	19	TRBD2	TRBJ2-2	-	CASSPSPQVAGGDTGELFF	TGTGCCAGCAGCCCGAGCCCCCAAGTGGCGGGGGGGGATACCGGGGAGCTGTTTTTT
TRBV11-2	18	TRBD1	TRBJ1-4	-	CASSRTTGLGITNEKLFF	TGTGCCAGCAGCCGAACGACAGGGCTGGGGATAACTAATGAAAAACTGTTTTTT
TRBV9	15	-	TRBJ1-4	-	CASSVVPGLSEKLFF	TGTGCCAGCAGCGTAGTCCCCGGACTGAGTGAAAAACTGTTTTTT
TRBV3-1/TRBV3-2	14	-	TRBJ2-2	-	CASSQEPGTGELFF	TGTGCCAGCAGCCAAGAACCGGGCACCGGGGAGCTGTTTTTT
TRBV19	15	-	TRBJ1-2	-	CASSISGYSYYGYTF	TGTGCCAGTAGTATATCAGGTTACTCATACTATGGCTACACCTTC
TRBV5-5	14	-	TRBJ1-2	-	CASSLTGPYGGYTF	TGTGCCAGCAGCTTGACAGGTCCTTATGGAGGCTACACCTTC
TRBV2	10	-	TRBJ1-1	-	CASISGGAFF	TGTGCCAGCATCTCGGGGGGTGCTTTCTTT
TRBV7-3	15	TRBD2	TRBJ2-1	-	CASSSAGVPYDEQFF	TGTGCCAGCAGCTCAGCGGGAGTCCCCTATGATGAGCAGTTCTTC
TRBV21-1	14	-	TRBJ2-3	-	CASSKAEGADTQYF	TGTGCCAGCAGCAAAGCCGAAGGGGCAGATACGCAGTATTTT
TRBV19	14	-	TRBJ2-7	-	CASSPSGGAWEQYF	TGTGCCAGTAGTCCCTCTGGCGGGGCTTGGGAGCAGTACTTC
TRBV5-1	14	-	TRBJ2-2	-	CASSGGIDTGELFF	TGCGCCAGCAGCGGCGGGATTGACACCGGGGAGCTGTTTTTT
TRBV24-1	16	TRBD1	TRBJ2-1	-	CATSDSGTGSYNEQFF	TGTGCCACCAGTGATTCCGGGACAGGGTCCTACAATGAGCAGTTCTTC
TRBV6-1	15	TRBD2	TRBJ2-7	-	CASSEPGLAANEQYF	TGTGCCAGCAGTGAACCGGGACTAGCGGCGAACGAGCAGTACTTC
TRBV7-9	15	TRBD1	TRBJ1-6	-	CASSLATGVNSPLHF	TGTGCCAGCAGCTTAGCAACAGGGGTAAATTCACCCCTCCACTTT
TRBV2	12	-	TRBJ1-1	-	CASSESAAEAFF	TGTGCCAGCAGTGAATCCGCGGCCGAAGCTTTCTTT
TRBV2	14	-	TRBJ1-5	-	CASRGRVVHQPQHF	TGTGCCAGCAGAGGCCGGGTAGTCCATCAGCCCCAGCATTTT
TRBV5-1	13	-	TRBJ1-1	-	CASSLGENTEAFF	TGCGCCAGCAGCCTAGGGGAGAACACTGAAGCTTTCTTT
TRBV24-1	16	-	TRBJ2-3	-	CATSDTLATSTDTQYF	TGTGCCACCAGTGACACGCTAGCGACCTCCACAGATACGCAGTATTTT
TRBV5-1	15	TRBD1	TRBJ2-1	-	CASSLGQGAYNEQFF	TGCGCCAGCAGCCTGGGACAGGGGGCATACAATGAGCAGTTCTTC
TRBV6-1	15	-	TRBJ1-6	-	CASSEVFRSNSPLHF	TGTGCCAGCAGTGAAGTTTTTAGATCCAATTCACCCCTCCACTTT
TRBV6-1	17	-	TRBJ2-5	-	CASSVLGGRGGQETQYF	TGTGCCAGCAGTGTGTTGGGGGGGCGCGGAGGCCAAGAGACCCAGTACTTC
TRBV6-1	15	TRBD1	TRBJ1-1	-	CASSEWTGSTAEAFF	TGTGCCAGCAGTGAATGGACAGGGAGTACGGCTGAAGCTTTCTTT
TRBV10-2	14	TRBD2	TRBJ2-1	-	CASTMTSPYNEQFF	TGCGCCAGCACCATGACTAGCCCCTACAATGAGCAGTTCTTC
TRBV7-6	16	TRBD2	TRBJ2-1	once	CASSSWTSGALNEQFF	TGTGCCAGCAGCTCGTGGACTAGCGGAGCTCTCAATGAGCAGTTCTTC
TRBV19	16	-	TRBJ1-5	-	CASSMGRRSFNQPQHF	TGTGCCAGTAGTATGGGGCGCAGGTCATTCAATCAGCCCCAGCATTTT
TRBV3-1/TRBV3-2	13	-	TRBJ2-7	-	CASSPTGLGEQYF	TGTGCCAGCAGCCCAACAGGGTTGGGCGAGCAGTACTTC
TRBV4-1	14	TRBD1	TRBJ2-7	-	CASSLGQGRTEQYF	TGCGCCAGCAGCCTAGGACAGGGGAGAACCGAGCAGTACTTC
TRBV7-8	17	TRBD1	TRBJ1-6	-	CASSFFLGQGNNSPLHF	TGTGCCAGCAGCTTTTTCTTGGGACAGGGGAATAATTCACCCCTCCACTTT
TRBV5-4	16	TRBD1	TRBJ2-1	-	CASTKSQGAPYNEQFF	TGTGCCAGCACCAAGTCGCAGGGGGCCCCCTACAATGAGCAGTTCTTC
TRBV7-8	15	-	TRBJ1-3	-	CASSLTGSSGNTIYF	TGTGCCAGCAGCTTAACGGGGAGCTCTGGAAACACCATATATTTT
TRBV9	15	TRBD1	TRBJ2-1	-	CASSVTGTGSGEQFF	TGTGCCAGCAGCGTGACCGGGACAGGATCCGGTGAGCAGTTCTTC
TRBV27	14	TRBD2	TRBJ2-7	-	CASSSSGTGYEQYF	TGTGCCAGCAGTTCGAGCGGGACGGGCTACGAGCAGTACTTC
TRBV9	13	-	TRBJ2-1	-	CASSPLLSNEQFF	TGTGCCAGCAGCCCCCTTTTGAGCAATGAGCAGTTCTTC
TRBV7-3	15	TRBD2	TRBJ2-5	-	CASATGTSGMETQYF	TGTGCCAGCGCCACCGGGACTAGCGGGATGGAGACCCAGTACTTC
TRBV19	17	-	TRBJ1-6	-	CASSIGRGRLNNSPLHF	TGTGCCAGTAGTATAGGGAGGGGACGCCTCAATAATTCACCCCTCCACTTT
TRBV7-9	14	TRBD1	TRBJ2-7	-	CASSGTGKSREQYF	TGTGCCTCATCCGGGACAGGGAAATCCCGCGAGCAGTACTTC
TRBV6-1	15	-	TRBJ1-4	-	CASSDDSATNEKLFF	TGTGCCAGCAGTGACGACAGTGCAACTAATGAAAAACTGTTTTTT
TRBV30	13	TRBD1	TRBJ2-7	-	CAWSAGTGTRQYF	TGTGCCTGGAGTGCCGGGACAGGTACTCGGCAGTACTTC
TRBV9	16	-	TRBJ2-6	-	CASSPNGGSGANVLTF	TGTGCCAGCAGCCCAAACGGGGGATCTGGGGCCAACGTCCTGACTTTC
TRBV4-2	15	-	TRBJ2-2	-	CASSQGRIGGGELFF	TGTGCCAGCAGCCAAGGTCGCATAGGGGGCGGGGAGCTGTTTTTT
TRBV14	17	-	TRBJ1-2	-	CASSRTRRGTSNYGYTF	TGTGCCAGCAGCCGAACCCGCCGTGGGACAAGTAACTATGGCTACACCTTC
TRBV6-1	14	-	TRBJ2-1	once	CASSDYGGYNEQFF	TGTGCCAGCAGTGATTACGGGGGTTACAATGAGCAGTTCTTC
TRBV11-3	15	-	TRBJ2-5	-	CASSSSSRSQETQYF	TGTGCCAGCAGCTCATCGTCCCGGTCACAAGAGACCCAGTACTTC
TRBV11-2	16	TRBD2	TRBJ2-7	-	CASSLAPAGGPSEQYF	TGTGCCAGCAGCTTAGCTCCAGCGGGGGGGCCGAGCGAGCAGTACTTC
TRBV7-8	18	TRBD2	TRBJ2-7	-	CASSFESTSGVTLLEQYF	TGTGCCAGCAGCTTCGAGAGCACTAGCGGGGTAACTCTTCTAGAGCAGTACTTC
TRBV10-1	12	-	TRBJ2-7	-	CASSAQGYEQYF	TGCGCCAGCAGTGCACAGGGATACGAGCAGTACTTC
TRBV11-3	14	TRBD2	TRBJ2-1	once	CASSLPGLMDEQFF	TGTGCCAGCAGCTTACCGGGACTAATGGATGAGCAGTTCTTC
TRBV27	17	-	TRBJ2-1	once	CASSSLHAASSYNEQFF	TGTGCCAGCAGTTCCCTTCATGCGGCGAGCTCCTACAATGAGCAGTTCTTC
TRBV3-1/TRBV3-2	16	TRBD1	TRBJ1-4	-	CASSQAPQGVYEKLFF	TGTGCCAGCAGCCAAGCCCCACAGGGGGTTTATGAAAAACTGTTTTTT
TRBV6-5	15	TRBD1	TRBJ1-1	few	CASIMKGARVTEAFF	TGTGCCAGCATTATGAAGGGGGCAAGGGTCACTGAAGCTTTCTTT
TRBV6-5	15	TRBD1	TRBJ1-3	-	CASSKGQNSGNTIYF	TGTGCCAGCAGTAAGGGACAGAACTCTGGAAACACCATATATTTT
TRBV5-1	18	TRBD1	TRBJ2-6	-	CASSLGGTAVSGANVLTF	TGCGCCAGCAGCTTGGGTGGGACAGCGGTCTCTGGGGCCAACGTCCTGACTTTC
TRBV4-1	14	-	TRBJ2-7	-	CASSQHPRSYEQYF	TGCGCCAGCAGCCAACACCCTCGGTCCTACGAGCAGTACTTC
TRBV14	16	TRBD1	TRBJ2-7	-	CASSQDIGQGFYEQYF	TGTGCCAGCAGCCAAGATATTGGACAGGGGTTCTACGAGCAGTACTTC